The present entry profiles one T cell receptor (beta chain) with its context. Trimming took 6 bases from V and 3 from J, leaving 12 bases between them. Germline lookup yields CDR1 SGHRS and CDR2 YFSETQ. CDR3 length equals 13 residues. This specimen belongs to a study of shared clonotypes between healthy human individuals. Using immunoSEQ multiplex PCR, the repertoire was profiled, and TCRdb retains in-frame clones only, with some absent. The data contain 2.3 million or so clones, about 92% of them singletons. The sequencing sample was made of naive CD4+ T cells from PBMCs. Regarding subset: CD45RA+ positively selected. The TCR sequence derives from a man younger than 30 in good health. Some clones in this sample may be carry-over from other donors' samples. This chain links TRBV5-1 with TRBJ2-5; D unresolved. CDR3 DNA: TGCGCCAGCAAAATGATTGGAGAAGAGACCCAGTACTTC. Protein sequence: CASKMIGEETQYF. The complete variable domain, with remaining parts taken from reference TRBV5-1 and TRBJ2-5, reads KAGVTQTPRYLIKTRGQQVTLSCSPISGHRSVSWYQQTPGQGLQFLFEYFSETQRNKGNFPGRFSGRQFSNSRSEMNVSTLELGDSALYLCASKMIGEETQYFGPGTRLLVL.